The 14 T cell receptor beta chains presented below share a single source sample, sequenced in a study of T cell responses to AZD1222 COVID-19 vaccine. Produced via immunoSEQ multiplex PCR; TCRdb's table is partial and in-frame only. The sample records approximately 30,000 clones, 85% to 90% being singletons. Sequenced material: peripheral blood, taken 28 days after the second AZD1222 dose. The receptors derive from an adult who received the AZD1222 COVID-19 vaccine.

The chain links TRBV3-1 (or the pseudogene TRBV3-2) to TRBJ1-6, with 10 bases identical to TRBD1. V shed 6 bases and J 8 bases; nucleotides not matched to a gene: 7. The CDR3 sequence is 15 residues long. The V gene's germline CDR1 is LGHDT and CDR2 YNNKEL (reference sequence). CDR3 DNA: TGTGCCAGCAGGGGACAGGGGACCGGGCATTCACCCCTCCACTTT. Translating gives CASRGQGTGHSPLHF.

The chain carries TRBV6-4 and TRBJ1-2; D is uncertain. V lost 4 bases and J lost 4, with 16 bases in between. The CDR3 length is 15 residues. Per the germline V gene, CDR1 is MRHNA and CDR2 is SNTAGT. DNA of the CDR3: TGTGCCAGCAGTGTTGATGTGGGAGACTTCTATGGCTACACCTTC. It yields the protein CASSVDVGDFYGYTF.

This chain links TRBV3-1 (or the pseudogene TRBV3-2) with TRBJ2-2; weak D call: TRBD2 (6 bases). The germline gives CDR1 LGHDT, CDR2 YNNKEL (reference sequence). Trimming pared 4 bases from V and 2 bases from J, leaving 11 bases between. The CDR3 loop spans 15 amino acids. The CDR3 loop is CASSLGTRNTGELFF. The CDR3 DNA reads as TGTGCCAGCAGCCTAGGGACTCGAAACACCGGGGAGCTGTTTTTT.

In this sample, this clone is medium-sized. The gene calls are TRBV11-3 and TRBJ2-7; 8 nucleotides line up with TRBD1. Germline V gene sequence: CDR1 SGHNT, CDR2 YENEEA. This CDR3 spans 14 amino acids. The V gene end was trimmed by 5 bases and the J gene end by 4 bases; junction bases not matched to a gene: 7. In DNA form, the CDR3 reads TGTGCCAGCAGCCCCCGACAGGGGAGGTACGAGCAGTACTTC. Residues: CASSPRQGRYEQYF. Supplemented by reference TRBV11-3 and TRBJ2-7, the full variable domain reads EAGVVQSPRYKIIEKKQPVAFWCNPISGHNTLYWYLQNLGQGPELLIRYENEEAVDDSQLPKDRFSAERLKGVDSTLKIQPAELGDSAVYLCASSPRQGRYEQYFGPGTRLTVT.

The count of this clone is one. The chain uses TRBV27 and TRBJ1-5; 7 bases fit TRBD1. The ends lost 4 bases at V and 1 base at J; junction bases unmatched: 1. From germline, CDR1 is MNHEY and CDR2 SMNVEV (reference sequence). The CDR3 loop spans 14 amino acids. The CDR3 loop reads CASSSGGSNQPQHF. The CDR3 DNA sequence: TGTGCCAGCAGTTCAGGGGGAAGCAATCAGCCCCAGCATTTT.

The rearrangement joins TRBV6-4 to TRBJ1-2; D gene unclear. CDR1 MRHNA and CDR2 SNTAGT come from the germline V gene. Trimming left V 3 bases short and J 8 bases short, with 7 bases between. The CDR3 spans 11 residues. The CDR3 DNA is TGTGCCAGCAGTGAAAGGGTCGGCTACACCTTC. Translating it yields CASSERVGYTF.

The chain links TRBV9 to TRBJ2-1; no clear D. V was cut by 4 bases and J by 8 bases, with 10 bases left in between. The CDR3 covers 12 residues. CDR1 and CDR2 (germline): SGDLS, YYNGEE. The DNA of the CDR3 is TGTGCCAGCAGCTTAAGCGAGGATGAGCAGTTCTTC. Amino acid sequence: CASSLSEDEQFF. The full variable domain, in which reference TRBV9 and TRBJ2-1 provide the parts outside the CDR3, is DSGVTQTPKHLITATGQRVTLRCSPRSGDLSVYWYQQSLDQGLQFLIQYYNGEERAKGNILERFSAQQFPDLHSELNLSSLELGDSALYFCASSLSEDEQFFGPGTRLTVL.

V usage is TRBV7-8 and J usage is TRBJ2-2; TRBD2 agrees at 13 bases. Per germline, CDR1 SGHVS and CDR2 FQNEAQ. The CDR3 sequence is 20 residues long. The V segment lost 0 bases and the J segment 1 base; nucleotides outside the gene matches: 8. The CDR3: CASSLARRLAGGQNTGELFF. CDR3 sequence (DNA): TGTGCCAGCAGCTTAGCGCGGAGACTAGCGGGGGGCCAGAACACCGGGGAGCTGTTTTTT.

The chain is built from TRBV3-1 (or the pseudogene TRBV3-2) and TRBJ1-5, with TRBD1 as a possible D gene (5 bases). Germline CDR1 and CDR2: LGHDT and YNNKEL (reference sequence). CDR3 size: 17 residues. Trimming took off 1 base at V and 1 base at J, with 14 bases between the two ends. CDR3 region: CASSQASPQGSNQPQHF. DNA of the CDR3: TGTGCCAGCAGCCAAGCTTCCCCGCAGGGAAGCAATCAGCCCCAGCATTTT.

The chain has TRBV28 and TRBJ2-7; 10 nucleotides match TRBD2. Germline V gene lookup returns CDR1 MDHEN and CDR2 SYDVKM. The CDR3 length is 16 residues. V was clipped by 5 bases and J by 2 bases; unmatched bases: 9. The CDR3, as DNA: TGTGCCAGCAGTCCCTCAGCTAGCGGGAGCACCTACGAGCAGTACTTC. Amino acids: CASSPSASGSTYEQYF.

The rearrangement joins TRBV18 to TRBJ2-2; possible D gene TRBD2, 5 bases. V was clipped by 3 bases and J by 0 bases, with 11 bases between them. The CDR3 consists of 16 residues. Germline values: CDR1 KGHSH, CDR2 LQKENI. The CDR3 coding sequence is TGTGCCAGCTCACCCTTAATGGGAGCGAACACCGGGGAGCTGTTTTTT. It is translated as CASSPLMGANTGELFF.

Written as DNA, the CDR3 is TGTGCCAGCTCCCCGGGGGGGCCCTACGAGCAGTACTTC. This gives the protein CASSPGGPYEQYF. This chain uses TRBV18 with TRBJ2-7; 8 bases are a match to TRBD2. CDR3 length equals 13 residues. CDR1 and CDR2 from the germline V gene are KGHSH and LQKENI. J gave up 2 bases and V 6 bases, and 3 bases lay outside the gene matches.

This chain connects TRBV7-9 to TRBJ1-6; D might be TRBD1 (5 bases). The CDR3 sequence is 18 residues long. Germline-derived CDR1 and CDR2 are SEHNR and FQNEAQ (reference sequence). Between the trimmed V and J ends, which lost 8 bases and 3 bases, there was a span of 23 bases. The CDR3 region has the DNA TGTGCCAGCCCCCAGGGCCAGGGTTCCTCCGGCTATAATTCACCCCTCCACTTT. Translation gives CASPQGQGSSGYNSPLHF. Drawing the rest from reference TRBV7-9 and TRBJ1-6, the complete variable domain is DTGVSQNPRHKITKRGQNVTFRCDPISEHNRLYWYRQTLGQGPEFLTYFQNEAQLEKSRLLSDRFSAERPKGSFSTLEIQRTEQGDSAMYLCASPQGQGSSGYNSPLHFGNGTRLTVT.

The chain links TRBV7-8 to TRBJ2-1; maybe TRBD1 (6 bases). CDR1 and CDR2 (germline): SGHVS, FQNEAQ. The CDR3 has 15 residues. The germline V and J ends were trimmed by 2 bases and 4 bases, with 12 bases remaining between them. CDR3 in DNA: TGTGCCAGCAGCTTAAGGCCAGGGGTTTACAATGAGCAGTTCTTC. Amino acids: CASSLRPGVYNEQFF. The full variable domain, in which reference TRBV7-8 and TRBJ2-1 provide the parts outside the CDR3, is GAGVSQSPRYKVAKRGQDVALRCDPISGHVSLFWYQQALGQGPEFLTYFQNEAQLDKSGLPSDRFFAERPEGSVSTLKIQRTQQEDSAVYLCASSLRPGVYNEQFFGPGTRLTVL.